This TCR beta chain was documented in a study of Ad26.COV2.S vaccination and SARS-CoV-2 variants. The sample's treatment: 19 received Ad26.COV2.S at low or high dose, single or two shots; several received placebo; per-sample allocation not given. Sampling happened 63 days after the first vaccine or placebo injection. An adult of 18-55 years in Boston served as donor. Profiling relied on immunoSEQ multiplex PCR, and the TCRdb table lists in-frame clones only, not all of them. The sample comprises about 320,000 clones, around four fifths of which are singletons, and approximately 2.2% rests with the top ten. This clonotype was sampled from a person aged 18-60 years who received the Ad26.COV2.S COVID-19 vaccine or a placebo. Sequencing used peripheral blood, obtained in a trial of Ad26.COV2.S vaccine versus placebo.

The CDR3 loop is CASSQFIGGGTGELFF. In nucleotides, the CDR3 is TGTGCCAGCAGCCAATTCATCGGCGGGGGAACCGGGGAGCTGTTTTTT. The chain uses TRBV4-2 and TRBJ2-2; 7 bases are shared with TRBD2. There are 16 residues in the CDR3. Germline CDR1 and CDR2: LGHNA and YNFKEQ. V dropped 2 bases and J dropped 5; count of bases not matched to a gene: 8.